This paragraph covers one T cell receptor beta chain sequence. Trimming removed 2 bases from V and 3 bases from J, with 7 bases in between. The CDR3 runs to 13 residues. From germline, CDR1 is MGHRA and CDR2 YSYEKL. The sample is drawn from a study of control samples from healthy donors and cancer patients. The repertoire was sequenced with immunoSEQ multiplex PCR; TCRdb's copy has only in-frame clones and lacks some. The table records around 170,000 clones, 92% of them present only once. Material: blood. The TCR originated in a woman aged 25-40 years in good health. The chain joins TRBV4-1 to TRBJ2-5; D uncertain. The CDR3 region is CASSQTNKETQYF. Here the CDR3 DNA reads TGCGCCAGCAGCCAAACCAACAAAGAGACCCAGTACTTC.